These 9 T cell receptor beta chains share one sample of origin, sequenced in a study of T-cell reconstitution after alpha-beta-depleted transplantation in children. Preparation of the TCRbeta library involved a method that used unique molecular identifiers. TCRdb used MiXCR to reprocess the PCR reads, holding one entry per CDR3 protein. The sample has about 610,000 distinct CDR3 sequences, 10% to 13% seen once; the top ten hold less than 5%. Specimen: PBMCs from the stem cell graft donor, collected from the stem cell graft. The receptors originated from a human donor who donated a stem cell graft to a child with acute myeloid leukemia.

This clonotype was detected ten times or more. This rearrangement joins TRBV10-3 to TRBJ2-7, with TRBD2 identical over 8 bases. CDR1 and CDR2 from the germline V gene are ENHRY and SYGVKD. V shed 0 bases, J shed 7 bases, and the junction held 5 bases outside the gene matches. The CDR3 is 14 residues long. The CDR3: CAISESTGGEEQYF. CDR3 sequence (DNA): TGTGCCATCAGTGAGTCGACGGGAGGGGAAGAGCAGTACTTC.

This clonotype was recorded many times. CDR3 protein: CASSQGLAGVEQFF. DNA of the CDR3: TGCGCCAGCAGCCAAGGCCTAGCGGGAGTTGAGCAGTTCTTC. This chain links TRBV4-3 with TRBJ2-1, with 10 bases lining up with TRBD2. CDR1 and CDR2 (germline): LGHNA, YSLEER. V lost 1 base, J lost 9 bases, and 3 bases stayed unmatched. There are 14 residues in the CDR3.

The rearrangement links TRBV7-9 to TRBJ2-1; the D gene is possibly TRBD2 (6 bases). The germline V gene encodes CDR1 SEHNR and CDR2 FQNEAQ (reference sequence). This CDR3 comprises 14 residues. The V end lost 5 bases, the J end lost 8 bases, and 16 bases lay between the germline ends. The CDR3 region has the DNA TGTGCCAGCAGCCTGCGACTAGTTTCGGATGAGCAGTTCTTC. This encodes CASSLRLVSDEQFF.

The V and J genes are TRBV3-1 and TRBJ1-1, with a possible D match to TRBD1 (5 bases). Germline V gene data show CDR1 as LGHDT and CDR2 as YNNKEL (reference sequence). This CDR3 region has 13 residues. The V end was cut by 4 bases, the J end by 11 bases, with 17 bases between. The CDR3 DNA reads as TGTGCCAGCAGCCCGCGGGACTCCCGATGGGCTTTCTTT. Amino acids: CASSPRDSRWAFF.

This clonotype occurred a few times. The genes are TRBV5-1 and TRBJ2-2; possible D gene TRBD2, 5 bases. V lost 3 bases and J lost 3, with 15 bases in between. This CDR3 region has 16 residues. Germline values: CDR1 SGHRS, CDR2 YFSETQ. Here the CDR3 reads CASSSGLAYYTGELFF. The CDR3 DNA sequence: TGCGCCAGCAGCTCCGGACTCGCTTACTACACCGGGGAGCTGTTTTTT.

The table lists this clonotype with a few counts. The chain's CDR3 is CASMREREGRDTQYF. The DNA for the CDR3 is TGTGCCAGCATGAGGGAGCGGGAGGGCCGCGATACGCAGTATTTT. This chain uses TRBV28 with TRBJ2-3, with 10 bases matching TRBD2. V dropped 7 bases and J dropped 6; count of bases not matched to a gene: 10. CDR3 length equals 15 residues. CDR1 MDHEN and CDR2 SYDVKM come from the germline V gene.

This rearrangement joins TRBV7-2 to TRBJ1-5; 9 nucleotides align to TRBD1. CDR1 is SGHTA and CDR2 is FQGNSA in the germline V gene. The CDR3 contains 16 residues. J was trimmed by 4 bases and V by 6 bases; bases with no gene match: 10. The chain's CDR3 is CASSYVGTGLNQPQHF. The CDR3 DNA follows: TGTGCCAGCAGTTATGTTGGGACAGGGTTAAATCAGCCCCAGCATTTT.

The CDR3 DNA reads as TGCGCCAGCAGCGGGAATACAGGGGGCTCAGAGACCCAGTACTTC. Translated: CASSGNTGGSETQYF. The gene calls are TRBV5-1 and TRBJ2-5, with 9 positions matching TRBD1. V gave up 4 bases and J gave up 4 bases; unmatched junction bases: 8. The length of the CDR3 is 15 residues. Germline CDR1 and CDR2: SGHRS and YFSETQ.

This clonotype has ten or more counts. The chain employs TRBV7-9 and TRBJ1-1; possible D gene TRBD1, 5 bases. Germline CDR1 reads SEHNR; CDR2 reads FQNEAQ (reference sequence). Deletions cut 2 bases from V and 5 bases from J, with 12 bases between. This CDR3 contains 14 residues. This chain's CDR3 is CASSLNQGGTEAFF. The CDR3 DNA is TGTGCCAGCAGCTTAAATCAGGGAGGGACTGAAGCTTTCTTT.